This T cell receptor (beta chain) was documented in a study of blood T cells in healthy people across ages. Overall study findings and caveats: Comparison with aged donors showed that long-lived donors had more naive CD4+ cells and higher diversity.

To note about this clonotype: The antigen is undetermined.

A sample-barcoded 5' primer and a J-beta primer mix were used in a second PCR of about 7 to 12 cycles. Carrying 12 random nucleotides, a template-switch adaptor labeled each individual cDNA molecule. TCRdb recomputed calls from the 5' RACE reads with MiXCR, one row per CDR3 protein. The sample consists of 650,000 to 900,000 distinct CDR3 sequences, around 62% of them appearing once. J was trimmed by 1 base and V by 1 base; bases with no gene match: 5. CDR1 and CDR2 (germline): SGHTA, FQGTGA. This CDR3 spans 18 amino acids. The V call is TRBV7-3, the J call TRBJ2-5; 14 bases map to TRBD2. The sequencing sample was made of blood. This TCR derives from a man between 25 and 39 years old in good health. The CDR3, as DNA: TGTGCCAGCAGCTTAAAAGGACTAGCGGGGGGAAGCCAAGAGACCCAGTACTTC. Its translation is CASSLKGLAGGSQETQYF. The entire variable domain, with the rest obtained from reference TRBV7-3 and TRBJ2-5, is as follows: GAGVSQTPSNKVTEKGKYVELRCDPISGHTALYWYRQSLGQGPEFLIYFQGTGAADDSGLPNDRFFAVRPEGSVSTLKIQRTERGDSAVYLCASSLKGLAGGSQETQYFGPGTRLLVL.